Shown below are 13 T cell receptor beta chains from a single sample sequenced in a study of blood T cells in healthy people across ages. It was with a sample-barcoded 5' primer and a J-beta primer mix that a second PCR of roughly 7 to 12 cycles was run. MiXCR was run by TCRdb on the 5' RACE reads, yielding one entry per CDR3 protein. Seen here are about 630,000 distinct CDR3 sequences, under 25% observed once, and the top ten hold approximately 3.7%. The sequencing input was blood. The receptors come from a man between 65 and 85 years old in good health.

This clonotype was seen ten or more times. The chain carries TRBV7-9 and TRBJ1-6, with 7 bases aligning to TRBD1. This CDR3 has 15 residues. CDR1 is SEHNR, CDR2 FQNEAQ, per germline (reference sequence). V dropped 6 bases and J dropped 8; count of bases not matched to a gene: 10. CDR3 sequence: CASRSTTGTDSPLHF. CDR3 in DNA: TGTGCCAGCAGATCCACGACCGGGACAGATTCACCCCTCCACTTT.

The sample holds a few counts of this clonotype. This chain connects TRBV11-2 to TRBJ2-7, with D tentatively TRBD1 (6 bases). The V gene lost 0 bases and the J gene lost 6 bases, with 12 bases spanning the gap. Germline V CDR1 and CDR2: SGHAT, FQNNGV. The CDR3 consists of 14 residues. The CDR3: CASSLEDDRSEQYF. The CDR3 coding sequence is TGTGCCAGCAGCTTAGAGGACGACAGGAGCGAGCAGTACTTC.

This clonotype was observed a few times. The chain combines TRBV20-1 with TRBJ2-1; no clear D. V was clipped by 0 bases and J by 6 bases, with 6 bases between them. The germline gives CDR1 DFQATT, CDR2 SNEGSKA (reference sequence). The CDR3 runs 12 residues. CDR3 sequence (DNA): TGCAGTGCTAGAGATATGCTCAATGAGCAGTTCTTC. Residues: CSARDMLNEQFF.

V gene TRBV7-9 combines with J gene TRBJ1-5; 12 bases line up with TRBD1. Germline loops: CDR1 SEHNR, CDR2 FQNEAQ (reference sequence). J gave up 7 bases and V 5 bases, and 6 bases lay outside the gene matches. The CDR3 length is 15 residues. The CDR3: CASSTGTGGWQPQHF. For the CDR3, the DNA is TGTGCCAGCAGCACAGGGACAGGGGGCTGGCAGCCCCAGCATTTT.

This clonotype was recorded at least ten times. The chain uses TRBV10-3 and TRBJ2-5; D gene uncertain. CDR1 is ENHRY, CDR2 SYGVKD, per germline. This CDR3 is 11 amino acids long. The V gene lost 3 bases and the J gene lost 5 bases, with 4 bases spanning the gap. The chain's CDR3 is CAISEEETQYF. CDR3 bases: TGTGCCATCAGTGAAGAGGAGACCCAGTACTTC.

This clonotype has a handful of counts. The junction departs from germline at one end; a sequencing error may be responsible. The chain is built from TRBV24-1 and TRBJ2-1; tentative D call: TRBD2 (7 bases). Per germline, CDR1 KGHDR and CDR2 SFDVKD. This CDR3 is 14 amino acids long. The chain's CDR3 is CATQRGGLNNGQFF. The CDR3 DNA sequence: TGTGCCACCCAAAGGGGGGGCCTCAACAATGGGCAGTTCTTC.

Only a few counts were recorded for this clonotype. In DNA, the CDR3 is TGTGCCAGTGCCGACCCCAGGACAGATACGCAGTATTTT. It yields the protein CASADPRTDTQYF. The genes are TRBV28 and TRBJ2-3; D not resolved. The V gene lost 9 bases and the J gene lost 3 bases, with 13 bases spanning the gap. The CDR3 contains 13 residues. Germline CDR1 and CDR2: MDHEN and SYDVKM.

This clonotype appeared a few times. The V call is TRBV18, the J call TRBJ1-1, with D tentatively TRBD1 (5 bases). The germline V and J ends were trimmed by 4 bases and 8 bases, with 11 bases remaining between them. CDR1 KGHSH and CDR2 LQKENI come from the germline V gene. The CDR3 covers 12 residues. In DNA, the CDR3 is TGTGCCAGCTCACTCAACAGGCAAGAAGCTTTCTTT. It translates to CASSLNRQEAFF.

This clonotype was detected only a few times. The V gene is TRBV20-1, the J gene TRBJ2-5; D might be TRBD1 (6 bases). The CDR3 totals 13 residues. Germline assignment: CDR1 DFQATT and CDR2 SNEGSKA (reference sequence). Trimming left V 5 bases short and J 4 bases short, with 14 bases between. The CDR3 DNA follows: TGCAGTGCTCCCCCTGGGGGCCGAGAGACCCAGTACTTC. Protein: CSAPPGGRETQYF.

CDR3 amino acids: CSVAAGVSYEQYF. CDR3 in DNA: TGCAGCGTTGCGGCGGGAGTCTCCTACGAGCAGTACTTC. V usage is TRBV29-1 and J usage is TRBJ2-7, with 7 bases matching TRBD2. J gave up 0 bases and V 4 bases, and 3 bases lay outside the gene matches. The CDR3 runs to 13 residues. Germline CDR1 is SQVTM and CDR2 is ANQGSEA.

This clonotype was counted a few times. The gene calls are TRBV5-1 and TRBJ2-5; 11 nucleotides match TRBD2. The CDR3 extends over 17 amino acids. Germline V gene data show CDR1 as SGHRS and CDR2 as YFSETQ. Losses at the gene ends were 0 bases for V and 2 bases for J; bases not matched to a gene: 6. CDR3 amino acids: CASSLASGTSGQETQYF. In DNA, the CDR3 is TGCGCCAGCAGCTTGGCCTCTGGGACTAGCGGACAAGAGACCCAGTACTTC.

A word on this clonotype: A much bigger clone sits one base away, suggesting this may be a read error. This chain joins TRBV12-3 or TRBV12-4 and TRBJ1-1; D is uncertain. Trimming pared 6 bases from V and 2 bases from J, leaving 4 bases between. This CDR3 has 11 residues. DNA of the CDR3: TGTGCCAGCAGAATAAACACTGAAGCTTTCTTT. Amino acids: CASRINTEAFF.

The DNA of the CDR3 is TGTGCCAGCAGCGGTAGCGGGACAGAGACCCAGTACTTC. Its translation is CASSGSGTETQYF. V and J are TRBV9 and TRBJ2-5; 8 positions match TRBD2. The CDR3 loop spans 13 amino acids. The J segment lost 4 bases and the V segment lost 3 bases, leaving 2 bases of the junction unmatched. The germline V gene encodes CDR1 SGDLS and CDR2 YYNGEE.